A single TCR beta chain is shown here with its context. These data belong to a study of shared clonotypes between healthy human individuals. CDR1 is SGHTA and CDR2 is FQGNSA in the germline V gene. This CDR3 has 17 residues. Trimming removed 3 bases from V and 5 bases from J, with 20 bases in between. CD45RO-negative cells were positively selected for CCR7, leaving out terminally differentiated effector memory CD45RA+ cells. The donor population consisted of healthy HIV-negative adults with no recent acute infections or vaccinations. Sequencing used immunoSEQ multiplex PCR; TCRdb keeps in-frame clones, though not all of them. The data contain around 1.9 million clones, 85% to 95% of them singletons.

This TCR was sampled from a man aged 18 to 35 in good health. Some clones in this sample may be carry-over from other donors' samples. The V gene is TRBV7-2, the J gene TRBJ2-1, with unresolved D. What was sequenced was naive CD8+ T cells from PBMCs. In DNA form, the CDR3 reads TGTGCCAGCAGCTTGGTGGCAGGCCGATGGGGAAACAATGAGCAGTTCTTC. The encoded protein is CASSLVAGRWGNNEQFF.